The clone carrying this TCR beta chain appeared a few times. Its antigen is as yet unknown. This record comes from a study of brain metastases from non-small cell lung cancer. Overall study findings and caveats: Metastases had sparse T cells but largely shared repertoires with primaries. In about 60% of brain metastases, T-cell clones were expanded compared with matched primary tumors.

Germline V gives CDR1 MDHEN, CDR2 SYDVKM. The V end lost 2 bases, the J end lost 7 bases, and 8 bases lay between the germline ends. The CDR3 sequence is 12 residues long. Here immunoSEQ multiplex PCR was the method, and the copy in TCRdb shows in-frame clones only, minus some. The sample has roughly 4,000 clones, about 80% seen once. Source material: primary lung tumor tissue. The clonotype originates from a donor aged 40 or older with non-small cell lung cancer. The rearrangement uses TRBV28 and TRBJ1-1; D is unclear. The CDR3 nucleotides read TGTGCCAGCAGTTTAGAAGTGGGTGAAGCTTTCTTT. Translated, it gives CASSLEVGEAFF.